These T cell receptor beta chains were read from a single sample in a study of T-cell reconstitution after alpha-beta-depleted transplantation in children. TCRdb used MiXCR to reprocess the PCR reads, holding one entry per CDR3 protein. The table has a few hundred thousand distinct CDR3 sequences, 7.5% to 10% seen once. The sample here was PBMCs from the stem cell graft donor, taken from the stem cell graft. All receptors come from a human donor who donated a stem cell graft to a child with SCID. CDR3s include the opening cysteine and the closing phenylalanine or tryptophan. The D gene is left open where the match is weak. For some rows the clone size is stated as once, few or many, or as a class when expanded; others skip it.

CDR3 DNA,CDR3 protein,D gene,clone size,V gene,J gene
TGTGCCAGCAGACGCGCCCGGGACACATCTTGGGAGCTGTTTTTT,CASRRARDTSWELFF,.,.,TRBV12-3/TRBV12-4,TRBJ2-2
TGCGCCAGCAGCACGTTGCAGGGGAACACTGAAGCTTTCTTT,CASSTLQGNTEAFF,.,many,TRBV5-1,TRBJ1-1
TGTGCCAGCAGTGACTCAGGCAGGGGAGGCAATGAGCAGTTCTTC,CASSDSGRGGNEQFF,.,.,TRBV6-4,TRBJ2-1
TGCAGTGCTAGATCGGCGGGGGAAGAAACCGGGGAGCTGTTTTTT,CSARSAGEETGELFF,TRBD2,many,TRBV20-1,TRBJ2-2
TGTGCCAGCAGCTTCGCGGGGGGTCACAATGAGCAGTTCTTC,CASSFAGGHNEQFF,TRBD2,.,TRBV5-4,TRBJ2-1
TGTGCCAGCAGTTTATGGACCCCCGAGGAATCACCCCTCCACTTT,CASSLWTPEESPLHF,.,many,TRBV12-3/TRBV12-4,TRBJ1-6
TGTGCCAGCAGTGGATTCGGGGGCGCGGCTGAAAAACTGTTTTTT,CASSGFGGAAEKLFF,.,many,TRBV2,TRBJ1-4
TGTGCCAGCAGTTCGGGAGGGAGCACCTACAATGAGCAGTTCTTC,CASSSGGSTYNEQFF,TRBD2,.,TRBV12-3/TRBV12-4,TRBJ2-1
TGCAGTGGTACCGGGACAGGGGTCGCCTACGAGCAGTACTTC,CSGTGTGVAYEQYF,TRBD1,.,TRBV20-1,TRBJ2-7
TGCAGTGCTAGAGATCGACAGGGCTTCCCACTTTATCCTGGAAACACCATATATTTT,CSARDRQGFPLYPGNTIYF,TRBD1,many,TRBV20-1,TRBJ1-3
TGCGCCAGCAGCCCCGTTAGGGGGGATGCCAACTATGGCTACACCTTC,CASSPVRGDANYGYTF,.,many,TRBV5-1,TRBJ1-2
TGCGCCAGCACCCGGCAAGGGGCAGGCGAGCAGTACTTC,CASTRQGAGEQYF,.,many,TRBV10-2,TRBJ2-7
TGTGCCAGCAGCCCCATTGTTTCCACCGGGGAGCTGTTTTTT,CASSPIVSTGELFF,.,many,TRBV7-3,TRBJ2-2
TGCGCCAGCAGCTTGGCCGGGTTGATGACGGAGACCCAGTACTTC,CASSLAGLMTETQYF,.,many,TRBV5-1,TRBJ2-5
TGTGCCTGGAACCCCGGGACGATTTATGGCTACACCTTC,CAWNPGTIYGYTF,.,.,TRBV30,TRBJ1-2
TGTGCCAGCAGTTACTCGGGAAGGGATGGCTACACCTTC,CASSYSGRDGYTF,.,many,TRBV6-6,TRBJ1-2
TGTGCCAGCAGCTTAGATCGTGGCGGCCTCCGAGAGACCCAGTACTTC,CASSLDRGGLRETQYF,.,many,TRBV7-2,TRBJ2-5
TGCGCCAGCCAAACATCGACCCCTTCCCACGAGCAGTACTTC,CASQTSTPSHEQYF,.,many,TRBV5-1,TRBJ2-7
TGCGCCAGCAGCCAAGATCCCCGGGGAGCCACAGATACGCAGTATTTT,CASSQDPRGATDTQYF,.,many,TRBV4-1,TRBJ2-3
TGCAGTGCTAGAGAGTCAACTAATGAAAAACTGTTTTTT,CSARESTNEKLFF,.,many,TRBV20-1,TRBJ1-4
TGCAGTGCGAGGCCCGGGACAGTGCTCGACGAGCAGTACTTC,CSARPGTVLDEQYF,TRBD1,many,TRBV20-1,TRBJ2-7
TGTGCCAGCATCCAGGGTGACACCGGGGAGCTGTTTTTT,CASIQGDTGELFF,.,many,TRBV7-9,TRBJ2-2
TGTGCCATCACCAAAACAGGGGGCAAGAAGGAGACCCAGTACTTC,CAITKTGGKKETQYF,TRBD1,.,TRBV10-3,TRBJ2-5
TGCAGTGCTAGTGACCCAAGGGGGGCCGGGGAGCTGTTTTTT,CSASDPRGAGELFF,.,many,TRBV20-1,TRBJ2-2
TGCAGTGCTAGGAGGGGGCAGGGTCAGCCCCAGCATTTT,CSARRGQGQPQHF,TRBD1,many,TRBV20-1,TRBJ1-5
TGTGCCAGCAGCTCGACGGGCGGCAATCAGCCCCAGCATTTT,CASSSTGGNQPQHF,.,many,TRBV7-9,TRBJ1-5
TGTGCCAGCTGCGGGCTCCTGGAGAATTCACCCCTCCACTTT,CASCGLLENSPLHF,.,many,TRBV13,TRBJ1-6
TGTGCCATCAGTGAGTCGCGGGGGAACACTGAAGCTTTCTTT,CAISESRGNTEAFF,.,many,TRBV10-3,TRBJ1-1
TGCGCCAGCAGCCAAGACGCACACCTCTACGAGCAGTACTTC,CASSQDAHLYEQYF,.,.,TRBV4-1,TRBJ2-7
TGTGCCTGGAGTGCAGGGGCAGGATTCACTGAAGCTTTCTTT,CAWSAGAGFTEAFF,.,.,TRBV30,TRBJ1-1
TGCGCCAGCAGCATGGGACAGGATGATCAGCCCCAGCATTTT,CASSMGQDDQPQHF,TRBD1,many,TRBV5-1,TRBJ1-5
TGCGCCAGCAGCCAAAGCCAGCGGGGGGGTGGGGATGAGCAGTTCTTC,CASSQSQRGGGDEQFF,TRBD2,many,TRBV5-1,TRBJ2-1
TGTGCCAGCAGCCCAAGGGGTGACACTGAAGCTTTCTTT,CASSPRGDTEAFF,.,many,TRBV7-3,TRBJ1-1
TGTGCCACCAGTGTCCGGCGGGGCAGCACAGATACGCAGTATTTT,CATSVRRGSTDTQYF,.,.,TRBV24-1,TRBJ2-3
TGTGCCAGCTCACCATTCGACAGGGCCCCCATGAACACTGAAGCTTTCTTT,CASSPFDRAPMNTEAFF,TRBD1,few,TRBV18,TRBJ1-1
TGTGCCACCACCAGAGATTCCGGGACAGAGGAGCAGTTCTTC,CATTRDSGTEEQFF,TRBD1,many,TRBV6-1,TRBJ2-1
TGTGCCAGCAGCTATCGTCCCGGGACAGGGACCACTGAAGCTTTCTTT,CASSYRPGTGTTEAFF,TRBD1,many,TRBV3-1,TRBJ1-1
TGCGCCAGCAGCTTCTACAGGTCGAACACTGAAGCTTTCTTT,CASSFYRSNTEAFF,.,many,TRBV5-1,TRBJ1-1
TGCGCCAGCAGCTTGGTTGCTAGCGGGGACTATACAGATACGCAGTATTTT,CASSLVASGDYTDTQYF,TRBD2,many,TRBV5-1,TRBJ2-3
TGTGCCAGCACCCCGGATGGGTATGGTGGCTACACCTTC,CASTPDGYGGYTF,.,many,TRBV12-3/TRBV12-4,TRBJ1-2
TGTGCCAGCAGCTTTACGACGGGCGGGGTAGATACGCAGTATTTT,CASSFTTGGVDTQYF,.,many,TRBV11-2,TRBJ2-3
TGTGCCAGCAGTTACGTCCTCAGGGGGTCGCCTAATTCACCCCTCCACTTT,CASSYVLRGSPNSPLHF,TRBD1,many,TRBV6-5,TRBJ1-6
TGTGCCAGCAGCTTACCGCGGGGGTTCAATGAGCAGTTCTTC,CASSLPRGFNEQFF,TRBD2,many,TRBV11-2,TRBJ2-1
TGTGCCAGCAGCCCCCGGGGGCGAGCTCAGAGGGAGCAGTTCTTC,CASSPRGRAQREQFF,.,.,TRBV14,TRBJ2-1
TGTGCCAGCAGCTTATCCCTAGCTCTATTCCACCCCCTCCACTTT,CASSLSLALFHPLHF,.,many,TRBV7-2,TRBJ1-6
TGTGCCAGCAGTGTAGAGTTCGTGCCCTCCTACGAGCAGTACTTC,CASSVEFVPSYEQYF,.,.,TRBV2,TRBJ2-7
TGTGCCAGCAGTCAGCAGGGGAAATCGAACACCGGGGAGCTGTTTTTT,CASSQQGKSNTGELFF,.,many,TRBV2,TRBJ2-2
TGCGCCAGCAGTGAGCCGGACGGCACAGATACGCAGTATTTT,CASSEPDGTDTQYF,.,few,TRBV10-1,TRBJ2-3
TGTTCGACAGGGAGTCAGATAGGTGAGCAGTTCTTC,CSTGSQIGEQFF,TRBD1,many,TRBV29-1,TRBJ2-1
TGTGCCAGCAGCTCATCGGGACAGCTCACAGATACGCAGTATTTT,CASSSSGQLTDTQYF,TRBD1,many,TRBV7-6,TRBJ2-3
TGTGCCAGCAGCGACCCTCAGGGATGGGACACCGGGGAGCTGTTTTTT,CASSDPQGWDTGELFF,.,many,TRBV5-5,TRBJ2-2
TGCAGCGTTGTACCCCCAGGGAATCAGGAGACCCAGTACTTC,CSVVPPGNQETQYF,.,many,TRBV29-1,TRBJ2-5
TGTGCCAGCAGCCAAGACCCCCTGTTATGGACAACTAATGAAAAACTGTTTTTT,CASSQDPLLWTTNEKLFF,.,few,TRBV3-1,TRBJ1-4
TGTGCCAGCAGCGTAGCTCCGGGCCCTGCTTTTGGCTACACCTTC,CASSVAPGPAFGYTF,.,.,TRBV9,TRBJ1-2
TGTGCCAGCAGCTTAGTCGGGGACAGGGGTGTTCAGCCCCAGCATTTT,CASSLVGDRGVQPQHF,TRBD1,many,TRBV7-2,TRBJ1-5